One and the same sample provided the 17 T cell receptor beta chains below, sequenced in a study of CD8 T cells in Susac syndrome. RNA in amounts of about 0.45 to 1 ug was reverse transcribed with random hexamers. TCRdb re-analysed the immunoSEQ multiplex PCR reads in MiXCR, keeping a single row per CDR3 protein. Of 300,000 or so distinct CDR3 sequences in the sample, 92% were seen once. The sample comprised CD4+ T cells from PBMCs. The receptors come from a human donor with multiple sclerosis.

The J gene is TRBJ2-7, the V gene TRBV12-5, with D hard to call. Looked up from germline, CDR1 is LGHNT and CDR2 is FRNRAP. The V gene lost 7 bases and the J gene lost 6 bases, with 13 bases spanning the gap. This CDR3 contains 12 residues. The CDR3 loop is CASAPGSREQYF. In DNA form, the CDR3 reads TGTGCTAGTGCCCCAGGTTCTCGCGAGCAGTACTTC.

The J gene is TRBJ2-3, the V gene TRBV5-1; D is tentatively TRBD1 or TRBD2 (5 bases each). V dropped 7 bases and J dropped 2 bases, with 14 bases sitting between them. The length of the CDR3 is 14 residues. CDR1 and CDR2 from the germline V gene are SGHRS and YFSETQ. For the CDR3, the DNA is TGCGCCAGCGGCCAGGGACGGTACACAGATACGCAGTATTTT. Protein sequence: CASGQGRYTDTQYF.

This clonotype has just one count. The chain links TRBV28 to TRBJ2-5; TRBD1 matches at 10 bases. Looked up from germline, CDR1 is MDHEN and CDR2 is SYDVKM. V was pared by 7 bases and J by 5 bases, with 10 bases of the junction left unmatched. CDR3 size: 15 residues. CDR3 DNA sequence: TGTGCCAGCACCCCGGGGACAGGGGTTTTTGAGACCCAGTACTTC. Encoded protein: CASTPGTGVFETQYF.

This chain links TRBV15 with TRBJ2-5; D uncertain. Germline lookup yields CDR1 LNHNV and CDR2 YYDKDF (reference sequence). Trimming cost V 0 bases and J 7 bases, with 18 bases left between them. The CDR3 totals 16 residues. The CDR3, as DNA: TGTGCCACCAGCAGAGATGGCTCCGGACCCCAAAGGACCCAGTACTTC. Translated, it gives CATSRDGSGPQRTQYF. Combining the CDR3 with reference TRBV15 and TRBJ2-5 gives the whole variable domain DAMVIQNPRYQVTQFGKPVTLSCSQTLNHNVMYWYQQKSSQAPKLLFHYYDKDFNNEADTPDNFQSRRPNTSFCFLDIRSPGLGDTAMYLCATSRDGSGPQRTQYFGPGTRLLVL.

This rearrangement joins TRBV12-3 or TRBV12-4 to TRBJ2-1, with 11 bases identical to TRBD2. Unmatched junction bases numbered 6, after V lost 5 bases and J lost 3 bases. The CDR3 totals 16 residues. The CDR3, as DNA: TGTGCCAGCAGTACGGGACTAGCGGTGTTCTACAATGAGCAGTTCTTC. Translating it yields CASSTGLAVFYNEQFF.

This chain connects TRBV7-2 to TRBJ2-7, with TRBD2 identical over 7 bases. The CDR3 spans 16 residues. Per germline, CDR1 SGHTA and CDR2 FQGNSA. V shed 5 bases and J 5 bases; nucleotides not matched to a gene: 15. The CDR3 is CASSQTGWEGQDEQYF. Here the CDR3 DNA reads TGTGCCAGCAGCCAGACGGGGTGGGAGGGCCAGGACGAGCAGTACTTC.

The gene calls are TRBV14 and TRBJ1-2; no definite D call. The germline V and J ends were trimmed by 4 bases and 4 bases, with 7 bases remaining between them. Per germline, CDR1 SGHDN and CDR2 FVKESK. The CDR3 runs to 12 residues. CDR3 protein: CASSRFLYGYTF. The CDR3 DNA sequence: TGTGCCAGCAGCCGTTTCCTCTATGGCTACACCTTC.

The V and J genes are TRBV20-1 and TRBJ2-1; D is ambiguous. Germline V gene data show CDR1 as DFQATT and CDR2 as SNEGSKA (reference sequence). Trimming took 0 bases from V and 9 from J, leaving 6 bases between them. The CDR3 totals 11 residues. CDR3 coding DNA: TGCAGTGCTAGAGAGGTCGCTGAGCAGTTCTTC. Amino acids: CSAREVAEQFF.

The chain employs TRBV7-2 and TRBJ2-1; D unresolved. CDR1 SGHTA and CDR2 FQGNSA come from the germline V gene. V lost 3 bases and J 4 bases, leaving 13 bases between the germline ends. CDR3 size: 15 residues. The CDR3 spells CASSFGASLYNEQFF. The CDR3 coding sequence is TGTGCCAGCAGCTTCGGAGCTAGTTTGTACAATGAGCAGTTCTTC. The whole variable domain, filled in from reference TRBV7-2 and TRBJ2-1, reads GAGVSQSPSNKVTEKGKDVELRCDPISGHTALYWYRQSLGQGLEFLIYFQGNSAPDKSGLPSDRFSAERTGGSVSTLTIQRTQQEDSAVYLCASSFGASLYNEQFFGPGTRLTVL.

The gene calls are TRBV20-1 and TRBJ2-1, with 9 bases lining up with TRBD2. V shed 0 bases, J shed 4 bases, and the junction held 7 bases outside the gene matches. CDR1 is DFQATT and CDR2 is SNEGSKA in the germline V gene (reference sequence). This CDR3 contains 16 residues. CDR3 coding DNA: TGCAGTGCTAGAGATATAGGCGGGGGGGGATACAATGAGCAGTTCTTC. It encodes CSARDIGGGGYNEQFF.

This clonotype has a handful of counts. CDR3 DNA sequence: TGTGCCAGCAGTTACGGGGGGTATCTCGATACGCAGTATTTT. Translation gives CASSYGGYLDTQYF. This chain uses TRBV6-5 with TRBJ2-3; the D gene is possibly TRBD2 (6 bases). The CDR3 contains 14 residues. CDR1 is MNHEY and CDR2 is SVGAGI in the germline V gene. The germline V and J ends were trimmed by 2 bases and 6 bases, with 12 bases remaining between them.

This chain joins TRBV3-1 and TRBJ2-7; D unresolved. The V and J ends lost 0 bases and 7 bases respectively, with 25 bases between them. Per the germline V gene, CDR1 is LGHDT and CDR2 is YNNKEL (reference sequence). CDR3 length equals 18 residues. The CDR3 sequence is CASSQDPPGAPGASEQYF. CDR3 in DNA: TGTGCCAGCAGCCAAGATCCACCCGGCGCACCCGGTGCATCAGAGCAGTACTTC.

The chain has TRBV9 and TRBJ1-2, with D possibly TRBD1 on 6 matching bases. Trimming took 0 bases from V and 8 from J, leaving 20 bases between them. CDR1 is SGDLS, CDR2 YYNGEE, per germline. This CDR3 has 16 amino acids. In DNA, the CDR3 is TGTGCCAGCAGCGTAGAGGGGAACTCGGGCAGGGGAGGCTACACCTTC. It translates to CASSVEGNSGRGGYTF.

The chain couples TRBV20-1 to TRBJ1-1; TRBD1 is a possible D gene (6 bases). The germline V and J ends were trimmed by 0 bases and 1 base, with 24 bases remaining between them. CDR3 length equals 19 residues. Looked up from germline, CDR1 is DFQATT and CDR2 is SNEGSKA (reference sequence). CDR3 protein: CSARDSLSGAGRTNTEAFF. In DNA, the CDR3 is TGCAGTGCTAGAGATTCTTTGTCAGGGGCAGGGAGGACGAACACTGAAGCTTTCTTT.

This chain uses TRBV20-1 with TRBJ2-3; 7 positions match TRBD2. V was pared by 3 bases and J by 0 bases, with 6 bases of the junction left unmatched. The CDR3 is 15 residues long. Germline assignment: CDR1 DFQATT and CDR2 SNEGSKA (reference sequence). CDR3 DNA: TGCAGTGCTAGGGGGGAGCGGGGCAGCACAGATACGCAGTATTTT. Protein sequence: CSARGERGSTDTQYF.

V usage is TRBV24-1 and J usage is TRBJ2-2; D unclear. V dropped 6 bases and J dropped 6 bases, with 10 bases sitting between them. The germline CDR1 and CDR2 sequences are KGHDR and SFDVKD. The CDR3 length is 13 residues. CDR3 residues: CATSFRPAGELFF. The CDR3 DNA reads TGTGCCACCAGTTTCCGGCCTGCCGGGGAGCTGTTTTTT.

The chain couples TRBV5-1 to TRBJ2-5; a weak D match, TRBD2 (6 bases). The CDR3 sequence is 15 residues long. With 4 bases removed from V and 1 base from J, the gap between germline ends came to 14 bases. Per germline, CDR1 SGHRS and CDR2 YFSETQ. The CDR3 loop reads CASSAGTGVQETQYF. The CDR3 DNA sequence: TGCGCCAGCAGCGCGGGGACCGGGGTCCAAGAGACCCAGTACTTC.